This is a list of T cell receptor beta chains from one sample in a study of blood T cell repertoires in COVID-19. TCRdb keeps only in-frame clones here, not all; method: immunoSEQ multiplex PCR. The profile shows 350,000 to 450,000 clones, 86% of them singletons. Specimen: peripheral blood. The receptors come from a woman aged 60-75 years with COVID-19, enrolled during active disease. CDR3s include the opening cysteine and the closing phenylalanine or tryptophan. Fields, in order: J gene, D gene, CDR3 length, clone size, V gene, CDR3 protein, CDR3 DNA. The D gene is left open where the match is weak. A row's size may be missing; if present it is once, few, many or a size class.

TRBJ2-6 | TRBD1 | 17 | - | TRBV13 | CASSLTGGLFGANVLTF | TGTGCCAGCAGCTTGACAGGGGGTCTCTTTGGGGCCAACGTCCTGACTTTC
TRBJ2-7 | TRBD1 | 17 | few | TRBV5-6 | CASSPGGPGTGRLEQYF | TGTGCCAGCAGCCCCGGCGGGCCCGGGACAGGGAGGCTAGAGCAGTACTTC
TRBJ1-2 | - | 10 | - | TRBV6-5 | CASSLYGYTF | TGTGCCAGCAGTCTCTATGGCTACACCTTC
TRBJ1-2 | - | 14 | - | TRBV2 | CASSGRGAWYGYTF | TGTGCCAGCAGTGGAAGGGGCGCGTGGTATGGCTACACCTTC
TRBJ1-2 | - | 10 | - | TRBV20-1 | CSATGNLNTF | TGCAGTGCTACCGGGAACTTGAACACCTTC
TRBJ1-1 | - | 11 | - | TRBV20-1 | CSARAGVIAFF | TGCAGTGCTAGAGCGGGGGTTATAGCTTTCTTT
TRBJ2-3 | TRBD2 | 15 | - | TRBV6-5 | CASGYGTSDTDTQYF | TGTGCCAGCGGATACGGGACTAGCGACACAGATACGCAGTATTTT
TRBJ2-1 | TRBD1 | 14 | - | TRBV7-9 | CASSDKTGYNEQFF | TGTGCCAGCAGCGATAAGACAGGGTACAATGAGCAGTTCTTC
TRBJ1-2 | - | 13 | - | TRBV12-3/TRBV12-4 | CASARVGVYGYTF | TGTGCCAGCGCGAGGGTCGGTGTCTATGGCTACACCTTC
TRBJ2-7 | TRBD1 | 16 | - | TRBV7-3 | CASSLNSWDREYEQYF | TGTGCCAGCAGCTTAAACTCTTGGGACAGGGAGTACGAGCAGTACTTC
TRBJ1-4 | - | 13 | - | TRBV5-6 | CASSLQADEKLFF | TGTGCCAGCAGCTTGCAAGCCGATGAAAAACTGTTTTTT
TRBJ1-1 | TRBD1 | 16 | - | TRBV6-2/TRBV6-3 | CASSPGRGRGKTEAFF | TGTGCCAGCAGCCCCGGCAGGGGGCGGGGGAAAACTGAAGCTTTCTTT
TRBJ2-5 | - | 15 | once | TRBV19 | CASSSAYIFSETQYF | TGTGCCAGTAGTTCCGCCTATATTTTCTCAGAGACCCAGTACTTC
TRBJ1-3 | - | 14 | few | TRBV5-4 | CASSLRTAGNTIYF | TGTGCCAGCAGCTTGAGGACAGCTGGAAACACCATATATTTT
TRBJ2-3 | - | 14 | - | TRBV11-2 | CASSLGRGTDTQYF | TGTGCCAGCAGCTTAGGCCGGGGCACAGATACGCAGTATTTT
TRBJ1-2 | TRBD1 | 17 | - | TRBV4-1 | CASSHASGQGLSYGYTF | TGCGCCAGCAGCCATGCGAGCGGACAGGGGCTCTCCTATGGCTACACCTTC
TRBJ1-2 | - | 14 | once | TRBV11-3 | CASSTNLVGQLGVF | TGTGCCAGCAGCACGAACCTCGTCGGACAGCTAGGGGTCTTC
TRBJ2-7 | TRBD2 | 21 | - | TRBV3-1/TRBV3-2 | CASSQEIPVGGGALSSYEQYF | TGTGCCAGCAGCCAAGAGATCCCAGTCGGCGGGGGAGCTCTGAGCTCCTACGAGCAGTACTTC
TRBJ2-1 | TRBD2 | 15 | - | TRBV11-3 | CASSLGGGPYNEQFF | TGTGCCAGCAGCTTGGGCGGGGGTCCTTACAATGAGCAGTTCTTC
TRBJ2-3 | TRBD2 | 15 | few | TRBV11-3 | CASGGSGGSTDTQYF | TGTGCCAGTGGGGGTAGCGGGGGGAGCACAGATACGCAGTATTTT
TRBJ1-6 | - | 16 | - | TRBV9 | CASSVGSRQGNSPLHF | TGTGCCAGCAGCGTAGGCTCGCGGCAGGGTAACTCACCCCTCCACTTT
TRBJ2-1 | TRBD2 | 15 | - | TRBV5-1 | CASRPSGGEGSEQFF | TGCGCCAGCAGACCTTCCGGCGGGGAGGGGAGTGAGCAGTTCTTC
TRBJ1-5 | - | 12 | - | TRBV10-2 | CASSDIRGPQHF | TGCGCCAGCAGTGATATCAGGGGGCCCCAGCATTTT
TRBJ2-2 | TRBD1 | 15 | - | TRBV27 | CASSPRQGRTGELFF | TGTGCCAGCAGTCCCCGACAGGGCCGCACCGGGGAGCTGTTTTTT
TRBJ1-1 | - | 17 | - | TRBV9 | CASSVEGTPGEHTEAFF | TGTGCCAGCAGCGTAGAGGGTACACCCGGGGAACACACTGAAGCTTTCTTT
TRBJ2-7 | TRBD1 | 15 | - | TRBV27 | CASSLGQGISYEQYF | TGTGCCAGCAGTCTGGGACAGGGGATTTCCTACGAGCAGTACTTC
TRBJ1-6 | - | 14 | - | TRBV11-3 | CASSLQGYGSPLHF | TGTGCCAGCAGCTTACAGGGTTATGGTTCACCCCTCCACTTT
TRBJ1-1 | - | 14 | - | TRBV6-5 | CASSPRRGGTEAFF | TGTGCCAGCAGTCCCCGGAGGGGGGGCACTGAAGCTTTCTTT
TRBJ1-2 | - | 15 | once | TRBV6-1 | CASSEDGAKDDGYTF | TGTGCCAGCAGTGAAGACGGAGCTAAGGATGATGGCTACACCTTC
TRBJ1-1 | TRBD1 | 15 | - | TRBV5-1 | CASRRRGGEATEAFF | TGCGCCAGCAGGCGGAGAGGGGGCGAGGCCACTGAAGCTTTCTTT
TRBJ1-1 | TRBD1 | 14 | many | TRBV3-1/TRBV3-2 | CASSQAGTGSEAFF | TGTGCCAGCAGCCAAGCCGGGACAGGGAGTGAAGCTTTCTTT
TRBJ1-2 | - | 14 | - | TRBV6-6 | CASSYSGGGYGYTF | TGTGCCAGCAGTTACTCGGGGGGTGGCTATGGCTACACCTTC
TRBJ1-2 | - | 13 | - | TRBV6-5 | CASTPRRVGGYTF | TGTGCCAGCACCCCCAGGAGGGTGGGAGGCTACACCTTC
TRBJ1-5 | - | 15 | - | TRBV9 | CASSVAGGGNQPQHF | TGTGCCAGCAGCGTAGCGGGTGGTGGCAATCAGCCCCAGCATTTT
TRBJ2-5 | TRBD2 | 16 | - | TRBV5-1 | CASSTGTSGFQETQYF | TGCGCCAGCAGCACCGGGACTAGCGGATTCCAAGAGACCCAGTACTTC
TRBJ1-5 | - | 14 | - | TRBV19 | CASSLDRLNQPQHF | TGTGCCAGTAGTCTGGACAGACTCAATCAGCCCCAGCATTTT
TRBJ1-1 | TRBD1 | 15 | - | TRBV28 | CASSLLGQANTEAFF | TGTGCCAGCAGTTTATTGGGACAGGCGAACACTGAAGCTTTCTTT
TRBJ2-5 | - | 13 | once | TRBV7-8 | CASSPLRQETQYF | TGTGCCAGCAGCCCCCTGCGACAAGAGACCCAGTACTTC
TRBJ1-3 | - | 15 | - | TRBV3-1/TRBV3-2 | CASSQGRGFGNTIYF | TGTGCCAGCAGCCAGGGGAGGGGGTTCGGAAACACCATATATTTT
TRBJ1-4 | TRBD1 | 18 | - | TRBV18 | CASSSTGTGSSRGEKLFF | TGTGCCAGCTCATCAACCGGGACAGGGAGTAGTCGGGGCGAAAAACTGTTTTTT
TRBJ2-6 | - | 18 | - | TRBV5-4 | CASTKDGAALSGANVLTF | TGTGCCAGCACCAAGGATGGGGCAGCTCTCTCTGGGGCCAACGTCCTGACTTTC
TRBJ2-1 | - | 14 | - | TRBV7-2 | CASSHIGTRTAQFF | TGTGCCAGCAGCCACATCGGGACTCGCACCGCGCAGTTCTTC
TRBJ1-1 | - | 13 | few | TRBV5-4 | CASSFQENTEAFF | TGTGCCAGCAGCTTCCAGGAGAACACTGAAGCTTTCTTT
TRBJ1-2 | - | 14 | - | TRBV10-3 | CATTNAPSNYGYTF | TGTGCCACTACTAACGCCCCCTCTAACTATGGCTACACCTTC
TRBJ1-6 | - | 14 | - | TRBV6-5 | CASSYSYRDSPLHF | TGTGCCAGCAGTTACTCCTACAGAGATTCACCCCTCCACTTT
TRBJ2-7 | - | 17 | - | TRBV21-1 | CASSKEWPQGTRREQYF | TGTGCCAGCAGCAAAGAGTGGCCGCAGGGGACACGTCGGGAGCAGTACTTC